This T cell receptor (beta chain) emerged from a study of beta chain features in type 1 diabetes. At the level of the study: Similarity in age, gender and cell yields was seen between patients and healthy donors. Nearly 110,000,000 sorted cells were examined across all samples. Points from the study as a whole: In all four CD4+ subsets, TCRB CDR3 length was significantly, moderately reduced in type 1 diabetes. Small HLA sub-analyses could not settle whether HLA shapes TCRB rearrangement.

Expressed TCRB transcripts were sequenced because the entire RNA isolate underwent reverse transcription. Sequencing used immunoSEQ multiplex PCR; TCRdb keeps in-frame clones, though not all of them. The sample carries 400,000 or so clones, about 12% recorded once. Each donor gave one heparinised blood draw averaging about 116 mL. The length of the CDR3 is 16 residues. The germline gives CDR1 MNHNY, CDR2 SVGAGI (reference sequence). Trimming left V 8 bases short and J 0 bases short, with 14 bases between. Comments on this clone: Its cognate antigen is unknown.

The gene calls are TRBV6-6 and TRBJ1-6; D may be TRBD1 (6 bases). The clonotype was recovered from a woman between 18 and 30 years old with type 1 diabetes. Material: naive CD4+ T cells from blood. The CDR3 spells CASQTQGPSYNSPLHF. The CDR3 bases are TGTGCCAGCCAGACACAGGGTCCCTCCTATAATTCACCCCTCCACTTT.